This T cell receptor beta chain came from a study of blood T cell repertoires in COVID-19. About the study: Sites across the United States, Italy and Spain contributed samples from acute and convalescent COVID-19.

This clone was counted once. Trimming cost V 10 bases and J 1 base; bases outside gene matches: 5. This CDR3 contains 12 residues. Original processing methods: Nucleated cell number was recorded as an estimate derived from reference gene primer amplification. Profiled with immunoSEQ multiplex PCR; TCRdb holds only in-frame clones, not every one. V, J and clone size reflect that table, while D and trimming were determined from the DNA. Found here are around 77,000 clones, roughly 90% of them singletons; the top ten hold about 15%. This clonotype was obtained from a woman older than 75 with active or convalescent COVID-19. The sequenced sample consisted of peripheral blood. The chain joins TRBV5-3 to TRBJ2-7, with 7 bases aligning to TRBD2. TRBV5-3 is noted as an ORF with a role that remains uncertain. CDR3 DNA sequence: TGTGCCGACGGGGAGGGTTCCTACGAGCAGTACTTC. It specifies CADGEGSYEQYF.